These 19 T cell receptor beta chains came from one sample sequenced in a study of blood T cell repertoires in COVID-19. The table came from immunoSEQ multiplex PCR; TCRdb's copy has only in-frame clones and leaves some out. The sample consists of 200,000 to 250,000 clones, approximately 85% of them appearing once. The sample comprised peripheral blood. Source of these receptors: a man aged 50-59 years with acute or convalescent COVID-19.

J is TRBJ2-3 and V is TRBV5-1; D possibly corresponds to TRBD1 (6 bases). The CDR3 is 14 residues long. V lost 4 bases, J lost 0 bases, and 9 bases lay in between. CDR1 and CDR2 (germline): SGHRS, YFSETQ. CDR3 sequence reads: CASSPDSSTDTQYF. The CDR3 DNA is TGCGCCAGCAGCCCGGACAGTAGCACAGATACGCAGTATTTT.

This chain joins TRBV10-3 and TRBJ2-7, with TRBD2 matching over 12 bases. The CDR3 has 14 amino acids. J gave up 6 bases and V 6 bases, and 6 bases lay outside the gene matches. Germline V CDR1 and CDR2: ENHRY, SYGVKD. CDR3 sequence (DNA): TGTGCCATCAGCCTGACTAGCGGGAGTAGCGAGCAGTACTTC. Protein product: CAISLTSGSSEQYF.

This clone has only a few counts. The chain links TRBV6-5 to TRBJ2-7, with a weak D call TRBD2 (6 bases). Germline V gives CDR1 MNHEY, CDR2 SVGAGI. Trimming cost V 8 bases and J 6 bases, with 14 bases left between them. There are 12 residues in the CDR3. The CDR3 loop is CASGPSGREQYF. CDR3 coding DNA: TGTGCCAGCGGTCCCAGCGGGCGCGAGCAGTACTTC.

The chain recombines TRBV19 with TRBJ2-5; perhaps TRBD1 as D (5 bases). Trimming took off 4 bases at V and 4 bases at J, with 25 bases between the two ends. The germline V gene has CDR1 LNHDA and CDR2 SQIVND (reference sequence). CDR3 length: 18 amino acids. The DNA of the CDR3 is TGTGCCAGTAGTACACGAGGTGTTAATCCTTCAGGGCTAGAGACCCAGTACTTC. The encoded protein is CASSTRGVNPSGLETQYF.

The V and J genes are TRBV11-2 and TRBJ2-1, with 9 positions matching TRBD2. This CDR3 contains 16 residues. Germline loops: CDR1 SGHAT, CDR2 FQNNGV. Trimming took 5 bases from V and 8 from J; bases not matched to a gene: 13. Here the CDR3 reads CASSLSGGRARYEQFF. CDR3 nucleotides: TGTGCCAGCAGCCTCTCGGGCGGGAGGGCCAGGTATGAGCAGTTCTTC.

In this sample, this clone turned up once. The chain couples TRBV28 to TRBJ1-2; D is perhaps TRBD1 (6 bases). The V end lost 6 bases, the J end lost 7 bases, and 18 bases lay between the germline ends. This CDR3 spans 14 amino acids. The germline CDR1 and CDR2 sequences are MDHEN and SYDVKM. The CDR3 sequence: CASSLIGTLSGYTF. DNA of the CDR3: TGTGCCAGCAGCCTAATCGGGACACTTTCTGGCTACACCTTC.

The CDR3 spells CASSYQGVWETQYF. The CDR3 DNA reads TGTGCCAGCAGTTACCAGGGGGTGTGGGAGACCCAGTACTTC. V gene TRBV2 combines with J gene TRBJ2-5; 7 bases are shared with TRBD1. The germline V gene has CDR1 SNHLY and CDR2 FYNNEI. The CDR3 consists of 14 residues. V was pared by 5 bases and J by 5 bases, with 8 bases of the junction left unmatched.

V usage is TRBV9 and J usage is TRBJ2-2, with 7 positions matching TRBD2. This CDR3 has 15 residues. Germline assignment: CDR1 SGDLS and CDR2 YYNGEE. V lost 4 bases and J lost 1; bases outside the gene matches: 4. The CDR3 DNA reads TGTGCCAGCAGCTCCAAGCGGGGGAACACCGGGGAGCTGTTTTTT. Translated: CASSSKRGNTGELFF.

This clone turned up a few times. The chain employs TRBV18 and TRBJ2-1, with 7 bases that match TRBD1. CDR1 is KGHSH and CDR2 is LQKENI in the germline V gene. The CDR3 has 16 amino acids. V dropped 3 bases and J dropped 1; count of bases not matched to a gene: 6. In DNA, the CDR3 is TGTGCCAGCTCACCTAAGACAGGGTTGTCCTACAATGAGCAGTTCTTC. Amino acids: CASSPKTGLSYNEQFF.

The rearrangement uses TRBV11-3 and TRBJ2-7, with TRBD2 identical over 11 bases. The CDR3 contains 13 residues. Germline V gives CDR1 SGHNT, CDR2 YENEEA. The junction had 3 bases not matched to a gene; V was cut back by 5 bases and J by 6 bases. The CDR3 region is CASSVLAGAEQYF. The CDR3 DNA follows: TGTGCCAGCAGCGTACTAGCGGGAGCCGAGCAGTACTTC.

This clone has just one count. The rearrangement uses TRBV27 and TRBJ2-6; D not resolved. Trimming took 1 base from V and 0 from J, leaving 10 bases between them. Germline CDR1 MNHEY, CDR2 SMNVEV (reference sequence). This CDR3 contains 17 residues. The CDR3 loop reads CASSLWRTASGANVLTF. The CDR3 DNA reads TGTGCCAGCAGTTTATGGAGAACGGCCTCTGGGGCCAACGTCCTGACTTTC.

V usage is TRBV6-5 and J usage is TRBJ2-7; D is possibly TRBD1 (5 bases). This CDR3 region has 14 residues. The V gene's germline CDR1 is MNHEY and CDR2 SVGAGI. Trimming left V 6 bases short and J 2 bases short, with 14 bases between. Here the CDR3 reads CASRTDNWTYEQYF. The CDR3 DNA is TGTGCCAGCAGGACAGACAATTGGACCTACGAGCAGTACTTC.

V gene TRBV2 combines with J gene TRBJ2-4; maybe TRBD1 (5 bases). Trimming pared 8 bases from V and 2 bases from J, leaving 10 bases between. The CDR3 runs to 13 residues. CDR1 is SNHLY, CDR2 FYNNEI, per germline. This CDR3 is CASVGATKNIQYF. The DNA for the CDR3 is TGTGCCAGCGTAGGGGCGACCAAAAACATTCAGTACTTC.

The genes are TRBV27 and TRBJ1-6, with D perhaps matching TRBD1 (5 bases). The CDR3 has 16 residues. Germline CDR1 is MNHEY and CDR2 is SMNVEV (reference sequence). Deletions cut 3 bases from V and 2 bases from J, with 11 bases between. The CDR3 here is CASSFIGGPYNSPLHF. The CDR3 DNA follows: TGTGCCAGCAGTTTTATCGGGGGACCCTATAATTCACCCCTCCACTTT.

CDR3 loop: CASRHTFGTGRFNEQFF. The CDR3 nucleotides are TGTGCCAGTAGGCACACCTTCGGGACAGGGAGGTTCAATGAGCAGTTCTTC. The V gene is TRBV19, the J gene TRBJ2-1, with 9 positions matching TRBD1. After removal of 6 bases from V and 6 bases from J, the junction contained 15 bases not matched to a gene. This CDR3 is 17 amino acids long. Per the germline V gene, CDR1 is LNHDA and CDR2 is SQIVND (reference sequence).

The rearrangement uses TRBV6-2 or TRBV6-3 and TRBJ1-2; TRBD1 aligns across 7 bases. The CDR3 covers 12 residues. Looked up from germline, CDR1 is MNHEY and CDR2 is SVGEGT. Trimming removed 5 bases from V and 6 bases from J; junction bases left unmatched: 3. The CDR3 region is CASSRGQDGYTF. CDR3 DNA: TGTGCCAGCAGTCGCGGACAGGATGGCTACACCTTC.

The chain recombines TRBV12-3 or TRBV12-4 with TRBJ1-1; no definite D call. Deletions cut 3 bases from V and 7 bases from J, with 12 bases between. This CDR3 comprises 13 residues. The CDR3 nucleotides are TGTGCCAGCAGTTTTTCTAGCGACGATGAAGCTTTCTTT. This codes for CASSFSSDDEAFF.

CDR3 DNA sequence: TGTGCCACCAGTCTCCGCGGGAACTATGGCTACACCTTC. Translation gives CATSLRGNYGYTF. The chain carries TRBV24-1 and TRBJ1-2; D unresolved. This CDR3 has 13 amino acids. The V end lost 6 bases, the J end lost 2 bases, and 9 bases lay between the germline ends. Germline V gene lookup returns CDR1 KGHDR and CDR2 SFDVKD.

The chain has TRBV28 and TRBJ1-4; possibly TRBD1 for D (6 bases). The CDR3 has 15 amino acids. Germline V gene sequence: CDR1 MDHEN, CDR2 SYDVKM. Trimming stripped 7 bases from V and 7 bases from J, with 19 bases between. CDR3 nucleotide sequence: TGTGCCAGCACCTCTGGGGACATGTTATTTGAAAAACTGTTTTTT. Amino acid sequence: CASTSGDMLFEKLFF.